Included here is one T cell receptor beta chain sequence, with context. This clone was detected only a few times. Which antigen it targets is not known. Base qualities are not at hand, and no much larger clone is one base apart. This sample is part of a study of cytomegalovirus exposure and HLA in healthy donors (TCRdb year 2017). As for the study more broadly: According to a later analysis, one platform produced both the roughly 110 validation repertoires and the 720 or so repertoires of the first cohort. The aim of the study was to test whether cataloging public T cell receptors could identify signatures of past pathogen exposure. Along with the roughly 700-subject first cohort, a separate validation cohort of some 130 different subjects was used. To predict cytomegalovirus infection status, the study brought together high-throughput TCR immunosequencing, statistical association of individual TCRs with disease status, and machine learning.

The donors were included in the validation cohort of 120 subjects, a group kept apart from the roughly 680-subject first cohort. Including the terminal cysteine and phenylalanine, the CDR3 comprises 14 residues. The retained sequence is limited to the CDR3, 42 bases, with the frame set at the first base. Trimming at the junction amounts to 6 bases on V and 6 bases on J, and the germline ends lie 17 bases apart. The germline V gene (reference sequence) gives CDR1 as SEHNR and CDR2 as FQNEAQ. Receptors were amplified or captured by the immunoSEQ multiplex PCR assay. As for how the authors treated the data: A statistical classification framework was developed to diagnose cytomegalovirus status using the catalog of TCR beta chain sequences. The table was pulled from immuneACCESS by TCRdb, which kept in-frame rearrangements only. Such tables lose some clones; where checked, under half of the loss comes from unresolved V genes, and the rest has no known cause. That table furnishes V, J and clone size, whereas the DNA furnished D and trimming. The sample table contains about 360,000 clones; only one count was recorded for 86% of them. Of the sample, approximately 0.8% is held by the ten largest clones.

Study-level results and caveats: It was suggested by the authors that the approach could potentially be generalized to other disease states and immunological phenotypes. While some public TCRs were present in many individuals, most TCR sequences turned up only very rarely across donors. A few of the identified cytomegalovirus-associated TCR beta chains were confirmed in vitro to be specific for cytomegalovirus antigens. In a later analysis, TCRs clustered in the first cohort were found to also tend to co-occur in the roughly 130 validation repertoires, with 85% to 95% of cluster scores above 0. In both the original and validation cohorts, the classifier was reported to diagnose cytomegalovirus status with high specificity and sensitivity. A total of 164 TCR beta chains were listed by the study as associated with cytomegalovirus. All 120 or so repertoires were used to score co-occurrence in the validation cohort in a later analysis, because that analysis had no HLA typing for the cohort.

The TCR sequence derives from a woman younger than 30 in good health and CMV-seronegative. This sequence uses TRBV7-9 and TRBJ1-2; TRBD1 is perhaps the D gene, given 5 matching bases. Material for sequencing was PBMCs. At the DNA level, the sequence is TGTGCCAGCAGGCCTGCAGGGTTAGGTAATGGCTACACCTTC. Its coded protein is CASRPAGLGNGYTF.